This T cell receptor (beta chain) came from a study of blood T cell repertoires in COVID-19. The overall study: T cells, B-cell-depleted T cells, or PBMCs supplied cDNA or gDNA.

In the original analysis: Amplification with reference gene primers provided the estimates of nucleated cell counts. Generated by immunoSEQ multiplex PCR, the TCRdb table keeps only in-frame clones and is missing some. The V and J calls and the clone size are those of that table, but D and trimming were determined from the DNA. The sample contains roughly 260,000 clones, 88% of which appear only once. This CDR3 is built from 16 residues. V shed 0 bases, J shed 2 bases, and the junction held 6 bases outside the gene matches. CDR1 and CDR2 from the germline V gene are MNHEY and SVGAGI. This receptor was identified in a man in his 60s who had recovered from COVID-19. The sample taken for sequencing was peripheral blood. This rearrangement joins TRBV6-5 to TRBJ1-2; the match to TRBD1 covers 7 bases. The CDR3 sequence: CASSYSRTGYNYGYTF. The DNA for the CDR3 is TGTGCCAGCAGTTACTCTAGGACAGGATACAACTATGGCTACACCTTC.